This T cell receptor (beta chain) originates from a study of beta chain features in type 1 diabetes. Study background: The number of sorted cells examined across all samples was roughly 100,000,000.

Sorted populations were all over 95% pure. Remarks on this clone: Its antigen is as yet unknown.

Broader study findings: Patients showed naive, central memory and Treg TCRB repertoires that appeared more similar than those of healthy donors. In every one of the four CD4+ subsets, TCRB CDR3s were moderately but significantly shorter in Type 1 diabetes patients.

Sequencing targeted expressed TCRB transcripts, as all isolated RNA had been reverse transcribed. Measured with immunoSEQ multiplex PCR; TCRdb has only the in-frame clones, and not every one. The profile covers 600,000 to 750,000 clones, with around 11% appearing a single time and more than 0.1% taken by the ten largest. With V trimmed by 5 bases and J by 8 bases, 10 bases remained unmatched. The CDR3 has 14 amino acids. Germline V lookup: CDR1 MNHEY, CDR2 SVGAGI. The TCR sequence derives from a man aged 25-40 years with type 1 diabetes. This chain links TRBV6-5 with TRBJ1-2, with 8 bases matching TRBD1. Sequenced sample: naive CD4+ T cells from blood. The CDR3 region is CASSNPGTGGGYTF. CDR3 DNA sequence: TGTGCCAGCAGTAACCCAGGGACAGGCGGCGGCTACACCTTC.